The next 4 T cell receptor beta chains were all read from a single sample in a study of blood T cell repertoires in COVID-19. Using immunoSEQ multiplex PCR, the repertoire was profiled, and TCRdb retains in-frame clones only, with some absent. The sample comprises about 49,000 clones, 86% of which are singletons, and about 5% rests with the top ten. Sequences were obtained from peripheral blood. These receptors were taken from a man aged 40-50 years with active COVID-19.

This clone was counted once. This sequence joins TRBV3-1 (or the pseudogene TRBV3-2) and TRBJ1-2, with 9 positions matching TRBD1. The CDR3 length is 17 residues. Germline-derived CDR1 and CDR2 are LGHDT and YNNKEL (reference sequence). Losses at the gene ends were 0 bases for V and 4 bases for J; bases not matched to a gene: 9. In DNA, the CDR3 is TGTGCCAGCAGCCAAGAAGCCACCGGGGACAGGGCCTATGGCTACACCTTC. Its translation: CASSQEATGDRAYGYTF.

CDR3 amino acids: CASSHTSGRQGADTQYF. The CDR3, as DNA: TGCGCCAGCAGCCATACAAGCGGCAGGCAAGGCGCAGATACGCAGTATTTT. This chain uses TRBV23-1 with TRBJ2-3; a possible D gene is TRBD2 (5 bases). TRBV23-1 is treated as an ORF (open reading frame) with a function not yet certain. The germline V and J ends were trimmed by 6 bases and 4 bases, with 23 bases remaining between them. This CDR3 comprises 17 residues.

This clone was found once. This sequence joins TRBV6-5 and TRBJ2-1, with D unclear. Germline CDR1 MNHEY, CDR2 SVGAGI. The CDR3 length is 15 residues. The germline V and J ends were trimmed by 6 bases and 4 bases, with 16 bases remaining between them. The CDR3: CASSPRSKAYNEQFF. For the CDR3, the DNA is TGTGCCAGCAGCCCCCGGAGTAAAGCGTACAATGAGCAGTTCTTC.

This clone was counted between two and nine times. This chain connects TRBV3-1 (or the pseudogene TRBV3-2) to TRBJ2-7; 10 positions agree with TRBD1. Unmatched junction bases numbered 11, after V lost 3 bases and J lost 6 bases. CDR3 length equals 16 residues. Germline values: CDR1 LGHDT, CDR2 YNNKEL (reference sequence). The CDR3 DNA follows: TGTGCCAGCAGCCATCCATTAGGACAGGGGGTAGGCGAGCAGTACTTC. Its translation: CASSHPLGQGVGEQYF.